These 13 T cell receptor beta chains were all obtained from the same sample, sequenced in a study of T-cell memory formation after mild COVID-19. TCRdb passed the 5' RACE reads through MiXCR, listing each CDR3 protein once. The sample includes over 350,000 distinct CDR3 sequences, roughly 15% of them seen just once. Sequencing was carried out using PBMCs or a T cell subset sorted from them (not recorded which). The origin of the receptors is a man in his late teens or twenties who had mild COVID-19 (a few samples of this study predate the infection). Cell type and time point are not known.

V is TRBV3-1 and J is TRBJ2-7; maybe TRBD2 (5 bases). Trimming stripped 0 bases from V and 4 bases from J, with 7 bases between. The CDR3 runs 13 residues. The germline V gene encodes CDR1 LGHDT and CDR2 YNNKEL (reference sequence). The CDR3 spells CASSQDTSYEQYF. Written as DNA, the CDR3 is TGTGCCAGCAGCCAAGATACTAGTTACGAGCAGTACTTC.

This clonotype has a handful of counts. The rearrangement uses TRBV12-3 or TRBV12-4 and TRBJ2-2; D unclear. This CDR3 has 16 amino acids. The V end was cut by 6 bases, the J end by 0 bases, with 14 bases between. The CDR3 bases are TGTGCCAGCAGGACATGGAGTCCTTCGAACACCGGGGAGCTGTTTTTT. This codes for CASRTWSPSNTGELFF.

This clonotype came up a few times. The chain is built from TRBV7-7 and TRBJ2-1, with 14 bases that match TRBD2. Germline values: CDR1 SSHAT, CDR2 FNYEAQ (reference sequence). Unmatched junction bases numbered 3, after V lost 5 bases and J lost 6 bases. The CDR3 has 15 residues. CDR3 bases: TGTGCCAGCAGCCGACTAGCGGGGGGGCTCAATGAGCAGTTCTTC. The encoded protein is CASSRLAGGLNEQFF.

This clonotype was detected a few times. The rearrangement uses TRBV7-2 and TRBJ2-3, with TRBD2 matching over 12 bases. CDR3 size: 15 residues. Germline V CDR1 and CDR2: SGHTA, FQGNSA. J was trimmed by 4 bases and V by 4 bases; bases with no gene match: 3. The CDR3 coding sequence is TGTGCCAGCAGCTACGGACTAGCGGGATCAGATACGCAGTATTTT. Encoded protein: CASSYGLAGSDTQYF.

A few counts support this clonotype. The chain recombines TRBV20-1 with TRBJ1-2, with D possibly TRBD1 on 6 matching bases. The CDR3 runs 12 residues. V was cut by 4 bases and J by 8 bases, with 14 bases left in between. Germline V gene data show CDR1 as DFQATT and CDR2 as SNEGSKA (reference sequence). The CDR3 sequence: CSAIGGIYGYTF. The CDR3 DNA reads as TGCAGTGCTATCGGGGGCATCTACGGCTACACCTTC.

This clonotype showed up many times. The chain links TRBV12-3 or TRBV12-4 to TRBJ1-2; D call uncertain. The CDR3 loop spans 13 amino acids. Trimming took off 5 bases at V and 8 bases at J, with 15 bases between the two ends. Here the CDR3 reads CASSPRSTGGYTF. CDR3 DNA: TGTGCCAGCAGTCCCCGCAGCACGGGAGGCTACACCTTC.

The chain recombines TRBV11-2 with TRBJ2-5; D might be TRBD2 (5 bases). V lost 1 base and J lost 2, with 14 bases in between. From germline, CDR1 is SGHAT and CDR2 FQNNGV. This CDR3 spans 16 amino acids. The CDR3 nucleotides are TGTGCCAGCAGCTTAGTCCCCTGGAGCGGTCAAGAGACCCAGTACTTC. This sequence encodes CASSLVPWSGQETQYF.

This sequence joins TRBV20-1 and TRBJ1-1; D not certain. Germline V lookup: CDR1 DFQATT, CDR2 SNEGSKA (reference sequence). The CDR3 totals 15 residues. The V end lost 0 bases, the J end lost 0 bases, and 11 bases lay between the germline ends. This CDR3 reads CSARDPVRVNTEAFF. The CDR3 DNA sequence: TGCAGTGCTAGAGATCCGGTAAGGGTGAACACTGAAGCTTTCTTT.

V usage is TRBV5-1 and J usage is TRBJ2-3; D uncertain. The V gene's germline CDR1 is SGHRS and CDR2 YFSETQ. The CDR3 length is 15 residues. V was cut by 0 bases and J by 2 bases, with 10 bases left in between. The CDR3 DNA reads as TGCGCCAGCAGCTTGGTTGGGCCTTCCACAGATACGCAGTATTTT. The encoded protein is CASSLVGPSTDTQYF.

The rearrangement links TRBV11-3 to TRBJ2-3, with TRBD2 matching 10 bases. CDR1 and CDR2 from the germline V gene are SGHNT and YENEEA. The junction had 8 bases not matched to a gene; V was cut back by 5 bases and J by 0 bases. This CDR3 region has 17 residues. This chain's CDR3 is CASSANGLAESTDTQYF. CDR3 DNA: TGTGCCAGCAGCGCGAACGGACTAGCGGAGAGCACAGATACGCAGTATTTT.

This clonotype was found a few times. The J gene is TRBJ1-1, the V gene TRBV7-2, with TRBD1 identical over 7 bases. Per germline, CDR1 SGHTA and CDR2 FQGNSA. The CDR3 covers 13 residues. With V trimmed by 4 bases and J by 4 bases, 3 bases remained unmatched. CDR3 sequence (DNA): TGTGCCAGCAGCTGGGACAGTTTCACTGAAGCTTTCTTT. Encoded protein: CASSWDSFTEAFF. The whole variable domain, filled in from reference TRBV7-2 and TRBJ1-1, reads GAGVSQSPSNKVTEKGKDVELRCDPISGHTALYWYRQSLGQGLEFLIYFQGNSAPDKSGLPSDRFSAERTGGSVSTLTIQRTQQEDSAVYLCASSWDSFTEAFFGQGTRLTVV.

The V and J genes are TRBV24-1 and TRBJ2-5, with no clear D. CDR3 length equals 13 residues. Germline CDR1 KGHDR, CDR2 SFDVKD. Trimming pared 4 bases from V and 0 bases from J, leaving 5 bases between. CDR3 sequence (DNA): TGTGCCACCAGTGACGGGTACCAAGAGACCCAGTACTTC. This gives the protein CATSDGYQETQYF.

This clonotype was picked up a small number of times. The chain combines TRBV7-2 with TRBJ2-2; D is unclear. V gave up 3 bases and J gave up 0 bases, with 11 bases separating them. Germline CDR1 is SGHTA and CDR2 is FQGNSA. This CDR3 region has 16 residues. The CDR3 loop is CASSFLFSPNTGELFF. In DNA form, the CDR3 reads TGTGCCAGCAGCTTTCTGTTCAGCCCGAACACCGGGGAGCTGTTTTTT.